This T cell receptor (beta chain) was identified during a study of T cells in Graves' hyperthyroidism and ophthalmopathy. Study findings and constraints: The authors' 13 V-J model separated ophthalmopathy from stable hyperthyroidism.

Worth noting for this clonotype: As yet, its antigen is unknown. An end of the junction does not agree with germline; a read error may underlie this.

The germline CDR1 and CDR2 sequences are ENHRY and SYGVKD. This CDR3 is 15 amino acids long. Diagnoses were established using clinical symptoms, serum thyroxine and TRAb, thyroid ultrasound and orbital computed tomography. Using RNA transcripts as the source, TCR beta CDR3 regions were amplified. TCR CDR3 regions were first amplified by RT-PCR with HTBI primers. TCRdb re-derived calls from the multiplex PCR reads in MiXCR, one entry per CDR3 protein. Of over 500,000 distinct CDR3 sequences listed, 40% to 50% are singletons. The source is an adult woman with Graves' disease, either hyperthyroidism or ophthalmopathy (not recorded which). The sequencing sample was made of peripheral blood or thyroid tissue (not recorded which). V and J are TRBV10-3 and TRBJ2-2; D remains ambiguous. The CDR3 loop reads CAVRGGDGDTGELFF. The DNA of the CDR3 is TGTGCCGTCAGAGGTGGTGACGGAGACACCGGGGAGCTGTTTTTT.